Shown below are 22 T cell receptor beta chains from a single sample sequenced in a study of T-cell memory formation after mild COVID-19. TCRdb re-called the 5' RACE reads through MiXCR, storing one row per CDR3 protein. There are about 420,000 distinct CDR3 sequences in the sample; 20% to 30% occur only once, and around 13% lies in the top ten. The sample taken for sequencing was PBMCs or a T cell subset sorted from them (not recorded which). All receptors come from an adult woman who had mild COVID-19 (a few samples of this study predate the infection). Cell type and time point are not known.

In its sample, this clonotype was seen a few times. The chain links TRBV4-1 to TRBJ1-1; D uncertain. The CDR3 is 17 residues long. Germline V CDR1 and CDR2: MGHRA, YSYEKL. The V gene lost 0 bases and the J gene lost 0 bases, with 14 bases spanning the gap. The CDR3 DNA is TGCGCCAGCAGCCAAGATCTTCTCCGGACCTTGAACACTGAAGCTTTCTTT. It encodes CASSQDLLRTLNTEAFF.

The rearrangement joins TRBV7-6 to TRBJ2-2, with D perhaps matching TRBD2 (6 bases). This CDR3 has 13 amino acids. Between the trimmed V and J ends, which lost 6 bases and 6 bases, there was a span of 11 bases. Germline values: CDR1 SGHVS, CDR2 FNYEAQ. The CDR3 DNA follows: TGTGCCAGCAGTCTCACTAGCCCCGGGGAGCTGTTTTTT. It is translated as CASSLTSPGELFF.

This clonotype has more than one count but fewer than ten. This chain uses TRBV20-1 with TRBJ1-1; D unclear. Trimming removed 6 bases from V and 4 bases from J, with 12 bases in between. The CDR3 length is 12 residues. Germline CDR1 reads DFQATT; CDR2 reads SNEGSKA (reference sequence). The DNA of the CDR3 is TGCAGTGCACCGGGGTCTACCACTGAAGCTTTCTTT. This translates into CSAPGSTTEAFF.

The table lists this clonotype with a few counts. This chain links TRBV7-9 with TRBJ2-6, with D possibly TRBD1 on 5 matching bases. Between the trimmed V and J ends, which lost 10 bases and 4 bases, there was a span of 17 bases. The CDR3 sequence is 15 residues long. Per the germline V gene, CDR1 is SEHNR and CDR2 is FQNEAQ (reference sequence). The CDR3 sequence: CATRQPLYGANVLTF. The CDR3 nucleotides read TGTGCCACAAGACAGCCCCTATACGGGGCCAACGTCCTGACTTTC.

This clonotype was observed a handful of times. The CDR3 DNA is TGTGCCAGCAGCGCGATGGCTAACTATGGCTACACCTTC. This codes for CASSAMANYGYTF. V gene TRBV11-2 combines with J gene TRBJ1-2; no firm D call. This CDR3 contains 13 residues. The V gene lost 5 bases and the J gene lost 0 bases, with 7 bases spanning the gap. The germline V gene has CDR1 SGHAT and CDR2 FQNNGV.

The chain carries TRBV6-5 and TRBJ2-3; 9 bases are a match to TRBD1. Trimming removed 6 bases from V and 7 bases from J; junction bases left unmatched: 11. The CDR3 sequence is 15 residues long. Germline V CDR1 and CDR2: MNHEY, SVGAGI. CDR3 sequence: CASRYDRGILNTQYF. The CDR3 DNA is TGTGCCAGCAGATATGACAGGGGGATTCTAAATACGCAGTATTTT.

This clonotype was seen a few times. The genes are TRBV7-2 and TRBJ1-2, with TRBD1 identical over 9 bases. Losses at the gene ends were 5 bases for V and 8 bases for J; bases not matched to a gene: 12. The CDR3 is 15 amino acids. Germline CDR1 SGHTA, CDR2 FQGNSA. The DNA of the CDR3 is TGTGCCAGCAGCCTCTCGCCGGGACAGGGAGAAGGCTACACCTTC. Its protein is CASSLSPGQGEGYTF.

This chain links TRBV5-1 with TRBJ2-7; 13 bases fit TRBD2. This CDR3 comprises 15 residues. The ends lost 4 bases at V and 2 bases at J; junction bases unmatched: 3. Germline V lookup: CDR1 SGHRS, CDR2 YFSETQ. The DNA of the CDR3 is TGCGCCAGCAGCGGCGGGACTAGCGGGGCCTACGAGCAGTACTTC. The encoded protein is CASSGGTSGAYEQYF.

This clonotype was counted between two and nine times. The chain recombines TRBV12-3 or TRBV12-4 with TRBJ2-3, with D perhaps assigned TRBD1 or TRBD2 (5 bases each). Trimming took off 5 bases at V and 6 bases at J, with 24 bases between the two ends. The CDR3 spans 17 residues. The CDR3 region is CASSLTARGASVDTQYF. The DNA of the CDR3 is TGTGCCAGCAGTCTTACCGCCCGAGGGGCTAGTGTTGATACGCAGTATTTT.

This chain connects TRBV9 to TRBJ2-1; TRBD1 matches at 9 bases. The germline V gene has CDR1 SGDLS and CDR2 YYNGEE. V was pared by 3 bases and J by 8 bases, with 6 bases of the junction left unmatched. The CDR3 has 14 amino acids. CDR3 DNA: TGTGCCAGCAGCGCGGGACAGGGATCCTATGAGCAGTTCTTC. As protein: CASSAGQGSYEQFF.

This clonotype was detected many times. The CDR3 loop reads CSASGGLQETQYF. Written as DNA, the CDR3 is TGCAGTGCTAGCGGGGGCCTACAAGAGACCCAGTACTTC. The chain uses TRBV20-1 and TRBJ2-5; the D gene could be TRBD1 or TRBD2 (6 bases each). The CDR3 is 13 amino acids. The germline gives CDR1 DFQATT, CDR2 SNEGSKA (reference sequence). V was pared by 3 bases and J by 2 bases, with 10 bases between.

A remark on this clonotype: The junction departs from germline at one end; a sequencing error may be responsible. The V and J genes are TRBV2 and TRBJ1-5; D unresolved. This CDR3 has 14 residues. Looked up from germline, CDR1 is SNHLY and CDR2 is FYNNEI. CDR3 DNA: TGTGCCATCAGTTTGAGACCGATCAATCAGCCCCAGCATTTT. Translating it yields CAISLRPINQPQHF.

This clonotype was picked up a small number of times. The chain employs TRBV18 and TRBJ1-6, with D perhaps TRBD1 (5 bases). V lost 6 bases to trimming and J lost 8 bases, with 14 bases between them. Germline CDR1 is KGHSH and CDR2 is LQKENI. The length of the CDR3 is 14 residues. The CDR3 is CASSPQDTDSPLHF. CDR3 nucleotide sequence: TGTGCCAGCTCCCCCCAGGACACTGATTCACCCCTCCACTTT.

This clonotype has a handful of counts. The chain has TRBV2 and TRBJ2-2; 8 bases are shared with TRBD1. Per the germline V gene, CDR1 is SNHLY and CDR2 is FYNNEI. The CDR3 has 16 amino acids. The junction had 8 bases not matched to a gene; V was cut back by 2 bases and J by 6 bases. The CDR3 DNA is TGTGCCAGCAGTGAACGGGCAGGGGGCATGGCCGGGGAGCTGTTTTTT. Amino acid sequence: CASSERAGGMAGELFF.

V usage is TRBV7-3 and J usage is TRBJ2-1; D perhaps matches TRBD1 (6 bases). The CDR3 is 15 amino acids. Between the trimmed V and J ends, which lost 5 bases and 2 bases, there was a span of 13 bases. Germline-derived CDR1 and CDR2 are SGHTA and FQGTGA. The CDR3 loop is CASSEHRVPYNEQFF. The CDR3 DNA follows: TGTGCCAGCAGCGAACACAGGGTCCCCTACAATGAGCAGTTCTTC.

The table lists this clonotype with many counts. The chain couples TRBV5-1 to TRBJ1-3; no clear D. Germline CDR1 SGHRS, CDR2 YFSETQ. CDR3 length: 16 amino acids. The V and J ends lost 5 bases and 4 bases respectively, with 19 bases between them. CDR3 loop: CASRTDEADGGNTIYF. CDR3 coding DNA: TGCGCCAGCAGAACGGACGAGGCGGATGGAGGAAACACCATATATTTT.

This clonotype was detected a few times. The chain couples TRBV7-2 to TRBJ2-7, with 13 bases identical to TRBD2. The junction had 2 bases not matched to a gene; V was cut back by 2 bases and J by 4 bases. Germline loops: CDR1 SGHTA, CDR2 FQGNSA. CDR3 size: 15 residues. The CDR3 is CASSLWTSGGYEQYF. Written as DNA, the CDR3 is TGTGCCAGCAGCTTATGGACTAGCGGGGGTTACGAGCAGTACTTC.

This clonotype occurred a few times. This chain connects TRBV12-3 or TRBV12-4 to TRBJ1-1; D ambiguous. This CDR3 is 11 amino acids long. Trimming took 2 bases from V and 11 from J, leaving 9 bases between them. The CDR3 sequence is CASSLLGEAFF. The DNA of the CDR3 is TGTGCCAGCAGTTTACTCGGGGAGGCTTTCTTT.

The chain is built from TRBV7-2 and TRBJ2-7, with D maybe TRBD1 (5 bases). CDR1 is SGHTA and CDR2 is FQGNSA in the germline V gene. V lost 4 bases, J lost 7 bases, and 23 bases lay in between. The CDR3 runs to 16 residues. CDR3 amino acids: CASSSSLDIHVGEQYF. CDR3 bases: TGTGCCAGCAGCTCATCCCTGGACATCCACGTTGGGGAGCAGTACTTC.

The chain links TRBV6-2 or TRBV6-3 to TRBJ2-7, with D perhaps assigned TRBD1 or TRBD2 (5 bases each). Trimming removed 6 bases at V and 5 bases at J, with 17 bases between. The CDR3 contains 14 residues. The germline V gene encodes CDR1 MNHEY and CDR2 SVGEGT. CDR3 in amino acids: CASSLRVGGDEQYF. The CDR3 DNA reads as TGTGCCAGCAGCCTCCGGGTTGGGGGAGACGAGCAGTACTTC.

Details on this clonotype: At one of its ends the junction is not consistent with the germline gene, which may arise from a read error. The V call is TRBV7-7, the J call TRBJ1-6; possible D gene TRBD1, 5 bases. The CDR3 is 19 residues long. Looked up from germline, CDR1 is SSHAT and CDR2 is FNYEAQ (reference sequence). The CDR3 here is CASSLGVPYAPFYNSPLHF. CDR3 bases: TGTGCTAGCAGCTTAGGGGTACCATATGCCCCCTTTTATAATTCACCCCTCCACTTT. Variable domain in full (rest from reference TRBV7-7 and TRBJ1-6): GAGVSQSPRYKVTKRGQDVTLRCDPISSHATLYWYQQALGQGPEFLTYFNYEAQPDKSGLPSDRFSAERPEGSISTLTIQRTEQRDSAMYRCASSLGVPYAPFYNSPLHFGNGTRLTVT.

The sample holds a few counts of this clonotype. CDR3 amino acids: CASSVPSGRRTETQYF. In nucleotides, the CDR3 is TGCGCCAGCAGCGTGCCTAGCGGGAGACGTACGGAGACGCAGTATTTT. The gene calls are TRBV5-1 and TRBJ2-3, with 10 nucleotides matching TRBD2. The CDR3 spans 16 residues. The germline V gene has CDR1 SGHRS and CDR2 YFSETQ. Unmatched junction bases numbered 14, after V lost 4 bases and J lost 9 bases.